These 32 T cell receptor beta chains were all obtained from the same sample, sequenced in a study of vaccination and CD4 T cells after COVID-19. The antigens of these receptors remain unknown. This sample's treatment: roughly 10-day PBMC culture with coronavirus spike peptide pools or control peptides (ViraFEST assay). The study sequenced cultured CD4+ T cell DNA using the Oncomine TCR Beta short-read assay. TCRdb independently ran MiXCR on the PCR reads; one entry per CDR3 protein. The data contain approximately 15,000 distinct CDR3 sequences, 51% of them singletons. The sequencing input was CD4+ T cells from blood, cultured in vitro. The receptors here all came from a human donor who had recovered from COVID-19.

CDR3 in amino acids: CASSPRATGELFF. Here the CDR3 DNA reads TGTGCCAGCAGCCCCAGGGCCACCGGGGAGCTGTTTTTT. J is TRBJ2-2 and V is TRBV28, with a tentative D call TRBD1 (5 bases). Germline loops: CDR1 MDHEN, CDR2 SYDVKM. The CDR3 runs 13 residues. V dropped 6 bases and J dropped 4 bases, with 9 bases sitting between them.

This clonotype has a handful of counts. CDR3 in DNA: TGTGCCAGCAGTCCCCCAGCGGGGGGGCAGTTAGGAGAGACCCAGTACTTC. Translating gives CASSPPAGGQLGETQYF. V and J are TRBV6-1 and TRBJ2-5, with 10 bases identical to TRBD2. J lost 4 bases, V lost 5 bases, and 13 bases had no gene match. The CDR3 covers 17 residues. The germline V gene has CDR1 MNHNS and CDR2 SASEGT.

The rearrangement joins TRBV11-2 to TRBJ2-7; D remains ambiguous. V shed 5 bases and J shed 4 bases, with 12 bases lying between them. CDR1 SGHAT and CDR2 FQNNGV come from the germline V gene. The CDR3 loop spans 13 amino acids. Here the CDR3 DNA reads TGTGCCAGCAGCCTCAGCCCCCAGTACGAGCAGTACTTC. Translated, it gives CASSLSPQYEQYF.

This chain links TRBV11-3 with TRBJ1-1; no clear D. Trimming took 1 base from V and 5 from J, leaving 8 bases between them. The CDR3 runs to 13 residues. Germline V gene lookup returns CDR1 SGHNT and CDR2 YENEEA. As DNA, the CDR3 is TGTGCCAGCAGCTTAGGGGCGCGTACTGAAGCTTTCTTT. This encodes CASSLGARTEAFF.

The chain combines TRBV12-3 or TRBV12-4 with TRBJ2-3; D is ambiguous. The CDR3 length is 11 residues. With 3 bases removed from V and 4 bases from J, the gap between germline ends came to 2 bases. This CDR3 reads CASSFADTQYF. DNA for the CDR3: TGTGCCAGCAGTTTCGCAGATACGCAGTATTTT.

In this sample, this clonotype turned up a few times. The chain recombines TRBV19 with TRBJ1-5; D not certain. With 3 bases removed from V and 1 base from J, the gap between germline ends came to 10 bases. The CDR3 loop spans 15 amino acids. CDR1 is LNHDA, CDR2 SQIVND, per germline (reference sequence). In nucleotides, the CDR3 is TGTGCCAGTAGTATGGGCAGGAGAAGCAATCAGCCCCAGCATTTT. Translation gives CASSMGRRSNQPQHF.

This chain uses TRBV11-2 with TRBJ1-2; D is uncertain. V was clipped by 1 base and J by 5 bases, with 8 bases between them. The CDR3 has 13 residues. The germline V gene encodes CDR1 SGHAT and CDR2 FQNNGV. CDR3: CASSLATAYGYTF. CDR3 in DNA: TGTGCCAGCAGCTTAGCGACGGCTTATGGCTACACCTTC.

This clonotype was seen just once. The genes are TRBV30 and TRBJ2-3; unclear D gene. CDR1 and CDR2 (germline): GTSNPN, SVGIG (reference sequence). Trimming stripped 7 bases from V and 6 bases from J, with 17 bases between. This CDR3 spans 13 amino acids. CDR3 in DNA: TGTGCCTCCGGTGGTGGGATCTTGGATACGCAGTATTTT. It specifies CASGGGILDTQYF.

This chain links TRBV20-1 with TRBJ2-3; 12 bases line up with TRBD2. The germline V gene has CDR1 DFQATT and CDR2 SNEGSKA (reference sequence). The J segment lost 4 bases and the V segment lost 5 bases, leaving 7 bases of the junction unmatched. This CDR3 comprises 15 residues. The CDR3 nucleotides read TGCAGTGCTGCCGGACTAGCGGGGAGCCCAGATACGCAGTATTTT. This sequence encodes CSAAGLAGSPDTQYF.

The chain recombines TRBV7-8 with TRBJ2-7; the match to TRBD1 covers 9 bases. The germline V gene has CDR1 SGHVS and CDR2 FQNEAQ. The CDR3 extends over 16 amino acids. The V segment lost 4 bases and the J segment 0 bases; nucleotides outside the gene matches: 7. CDR3 nucleotides: TGTGCCAGCAGCTCCGAGGGACAGGGACTCTCCTACGAGCAGTACTTC. Encoded protein: CASSSEGQGLSYEQYF.

This clonotype was detected only once. J is TRBJ2-1 and V is TRBV10-3, with 8 bases matching TRBD2. J gave up 8 bases and V 5 bases, and 5 bases lay outside the gene matches. The CDR3 runs to 13 residues. CDR1 is ENHRY, CDR2 SYGVKD, per germline. The CDR3 DNA reads TGTGCCATCAGTTCCAGCGGGAGCGATGAGCAGTTCTTC. The encoded protein is CAISSSGSDEQFF.

The V gene is TRBV7-2, the J gene TRBJ2-3; maybe TRBD1 (6 bases). The CDR3 has 15 amino acids. The V gene lost 1 base and the J gene lost 2 bases, with 10 bases spanning the gap. Germline V lookup: CDR1 SGHTA, CDR2 FQGNSA. CDR3 bases: TGTGCCAGCAGCTTAGGGGGACACTACACAGATACGCAGTATTTT. This gives the protein CASSLGGHYTDTQYF.

The rearrangement uses TRBV30 and TRBJ1-2; the match to TRBD1 covers 8 bases. V trimming: 3 bases; J trimming: 8 bases; junction bases outside the gene matches: 8. Germline CDR1 is GTSNPN and CDR2 is SVGIG (reference sequence). The CDR3 runs to 13 residues. CDR3 in DNA: TGTGCCTGGAGGGGACAGGAGGCGAGGGGCTACACCTTC. It is translated as CAWRGQEARGYTF.

This chain connects TRBV23-1 to TRBJ1-2; 10 bases line up with TRBD1. TRBV23-1 is recorded as an ORF, its role being uncertain. The CDR3 is 16 residues long. Trimming cost V 6 bases and J 6 bases; bases outside gene matches: 13. CDR3 residues: CASSPNRGTGVDGYTF. CDR3 nucleotides: TGCGCCAGCAGCCCTAACCGAGGGACAGGGGTCGATGGCTACACCTTC.

The chain carries TRBV19 and TRBJ2-3, with TRBD2 identical over 10 bases. Germline values: CDR1 LNHDA, CDR2 SQIVND (reference sequence). The CDR3 contains 16 residues. V shed 4 bases and J 6 bases; nucleotides not matched to a gene: 10. Here the CDR3 reads CASSTLSGGALDTQYF. The CDR3 DNA reads TGTGCCAGTAGTACCCTAAGCGGGGGGGCCCTGGATACGCAGTATTTT. Based on the CDR3 plus reference TRBV19 and TRBJ2-3, the full variable domain is DGGITQSPKYLFRKEGQNVTLSCEQNLNHDAMYWYRQDPGQGLRLIYYSQIVNDFQKGDIAEGYSVSREKKESFPLTVTSAQKNPTAFYLCASSTLSGGALDTQYFGPGTRLTVL.

The chain links TRBV6-1 to TRBJ2-2, with D perhaps matching TRBD2 (6 bases). Trimming took off 7 bases at V and 6 bases at J, with 15 bases between the two ends. CDR1 MNHNS and CDR2 SASEGT come from the germline V gene. The CDR3 is 14 residues long. The CDR3 reads CASTQGLQAGELFF. The CDR3 DNA follows: TGTGCCAGCACCCAGGGACTCCAGGCCGGGGAGCTGTTTTTT.

This clonotype has a handful of counts. The rearrangement joins TRBV28 to TRBJ1-5, with TRBD1 matching 7 bases. With 7 bases clipped from V and 7 bases from J, the junction kept 13 bases outside the gene matches. CDR1 and CDR2 from the germline V gene are MDHEN and SYDVKM. The length of the CDR3 is 15 residues. CDR3: CASTPGRGAGQPQHF. The CDR3 region has the DNA TGTGCCAGCACCCCAGGCAGGGGGGCAGGGCAGCCCCAGCATTTT. Full variable domain (outside the CDR3, taken from reference TRBV28 and TRBJ1-5): DVKVTQSSRYLVKRTGEKVFLECVQDMDHENMFWYRQDPGLGLRLIYFSYDVKMKEKGDIPEGYSVSREKKERFSLILESASTNQTSMYLCASTPGRGAGQPQHFGDGTRLSIL.

This clonotype was counted a few times. The V gene is TRBV18, the J gene TRBJ2-3; a possible D gene is TRBD1 (5 bases). CDR1 KGHSH and CDR2 LQKENI come from the germline V gene. Trimming cost V 1 base and J 3 bases, with 14 bases left between them. The CDR3 sequence is 16 residues long. The CDR3 nucleotides read TGTGCCAGCTCACCACTAGGGGAAGGGAAAACAGATACGCAGTATTTT. Translation: CASSPLGEGKTDTQYF.

This clonotype was counted only a few times. CDR3 bases: TGTGCCAGCAGCCCCGTTAGTGGGGCTGAAGCTTTCTTT. It specifies CASSPVSGAEAFF. The V gene is TRBV7-9, the J gene TRBJ1-1, with D hard to call. Germline values: CDR1 SEHNR, CDR2 FQNEAQ (reference sequence). CDR3 length equals 13 residues. With 5 bases removed from V and 6 bases from J, the gap between germline ends came to 13 bases.

This sequence joins TRBV2 and TRBJ1-1; D unclear. Trimming removed 7 bases at V and 0 bases at J, with 9 bases between. CDR1 is SNHLY, CDR2 FYNNEI, per germline. This CDR3 spans 13 amino acids. In DNA, the CDR3 is TGTGCCAGCAAATACGGGGTGAACACTGAAGCTTTCTTT. Protein sequence: CASKYGVNTEAFF.

This CDR3 reads CASGSIQETQYF. The CDR3, as DNA: TGTGCCAGCGGCAGTATACAAGAGACCCAGTACTTC. V gene TRBV6-1 combines with J gene TRBJ2-5; D is undetermined. This CDR3 has 12 residues. CDR1 MNHNS and CDR2 SASEGT come from the germline V gene. Between the trimmed V and J ends, which lost 8 bases and 2 bases, there was a span of 9 bases.

V gene TRBV4-3 combines with J gene TRBJ1-2; D unresolved. There are 15 residues in the CDR3. V lost 3 bases, J lost 2 bases, and 13 bases lay in between. Per the germline V gene, CDR1 is LGHNA and CDR2 is YSLEER. The CDR3: CASSQAGLINYGYTF. Written as DNA, the CDR3 is TGCGCCAGCAGCCAGGCCGGACTGATCAACTATGGCTACACCTTC.

This clonotype was recorded a few times. The chain couples TRBV7-2 to TRBJ2-3; no reliable D call. The germline V gene encodes CDR1 SGHTA and CDR2 FQGNSA. The CDR3 spans 15 residues. V shed 10 bases and J shed 0 bases, with 17 bases lying between them. The CDR3 spells CATRTDQTSTDTQYF. CDR3 coding DNA: TGTGCCACTCGGACGGACCAAACTAGCACAGATACGCAGTATTTT. The whole variable domain, remainder taken from reference TRBV7-2 and TRBJ2-3, is GAGVSQSPSNKVTEKGKDVELRCDPISGHTALYWYRQSLGQGLEFLIYFQGNSAPDKSGLPSDRFSAERTGGSVSTLTIQRTQQEDSAVYLCATRTDQTSTDTQYFGPGTRLTVL.

The rearrangement joins TRBV6-1 to TRBJ2-6; possibly TRBD2 for D (6 bases). V was pared by 6 bases and J by 1 base, with 10 bases between. The CDR3 contains 15 residues. Germline V gene lookup returns CDR1 MNHNS and CDR2 SASEGT. The CDR3 is CASSPGGSGANVLTF. The CDR3 coding sequence is TGTGCCAGCAGCCCCGGGGGTTCTGGGGCCAACGTCCTGACTTTC.

The chain recombines TRBV5-1 with TRBJ1-1, with TRBD1 matching over 9 bases. Germline V lookup: CDR1 SGHRS, CDR2 YFSETQ. The J segment lost 7 bases and the V segment lost 4 bases, leaving 8 bases of the junction unmatched. The CDR3 runs 14 residues. The CDR3 nucleotides are TGCGCCAGCAGCCTACAGGGGGCTTGGCATGAAGCTTTCTTT. This sequence encodes CASSLQGAWHEAFF.

The V call is TRBV6-1, the J call TRBJ2-1; 9 bases are a match to TRBD2. The CDR3 runs 15 residues. V gave up 5 bases and J gave up 7 bases; unmatched junction bases: 9. Germline CDR1 and CDR2: MNHNS and SASEGT. CDR3 sequence: CASSTGTSLLNEQFF. The CDR3 DNA reads as TGTGCCAGCAGTACCGGGACTAGCCTACTGAATGAGCAGTTCTTC.

This clonotype occurred a few times. The V gene is TRBV6-2 or TRBV6-3, the J gene TRBJ2-5; D perhaps matches TRBD2 (6 bases). The germline V and J ends were trimmed by 8 bases and 5 bases, with 15 bases remaining between them. The CDR3 length is 13 residues. Germline V gene sequence: CDR1 MNHEY, CDR2 SVGEGT. DNA for the CDR3: TGTGCCAGCTATGTCGGAGGGCGGGAGACCCAGTACTTC. Its protein product is CASYVGGRETQYF.

The J gene is TRBJ1-1, the V gene TRBV7-2; D not certain. The CDR3 loop spans 15 amino acids. The germline V gene encodes CDR1 SGHTA and CDR2 FQGNSA. V lost 1 base and J 0 bases, leaving 9 bases between the germline ends. The CDR3: CASSLDAGLNTEAFF. CDR3 in DNA: TGTGCCAGCAGCTTAGACGCGGGCTTGAACACTGAAGCTTTCTTT.

This clonotype was counted once. This sequence joins TRBV15 and TRBJ2-7, with D unresolved. Germline V gene lookup returns CDR1 LNHNV and CDR2 YYDKDF (reference sequence). The V end lost 3 bases, the J end lost 2 bases, and 8 bases lay between the germline ends. This CDR3 has 13 residues. The CDR3 DNA reads as TGTGCCACCAGCAGGGGCATGACCTACGAGCAGTACTTC. Protein product: CATSRGMTYEQYF.

This clonotype was seen only a few times. The J gene is TRBJ1-1, the V gene TRBV25-1, with unresolved D. The germline V gene encodes CDR1 MGHDK and CDR2 SYGVNS. V was clipped by 1 base and J by 1 base, with 7 bases between them. The CDR3 loop spans 14 amino acids. The chain's CDR3 is CASSESGRNTEAFF. The DNA for the CDR3 is TGTGCCAGCAGTGAATCGGGCAGGAACACTGAAGCTTTCTTT.

J is TRBJ2-2 and V is TRBV5-1; perhaps TRBD1 as D (6 bases). Trimming removed 4 bases from V and 2 bases from J, with 9 bases in between. This CDR3 spans 14 amino acids. In germline, CDR1 is SGHRS, CDR2 YFSETQ. The CDR3, as DNA: TGCGCCAGCAGCAGGGACACCAACACCGGGGAGCTGTTTTTT. The encoded protein is CASSRDTNTGELFF.

This clonotype is a singleton in its sample. V and J are TRBV10-2 and TRBJ2-3; 7 bases match TRBD2. The CDR3 runs 17 residues. V dropped 0 bases and J dropped 6; count of bases not matched to a gene: 12. Per germline, CDR1 WSHSY and CDR2 SAAADI. The CDR3 DNA follows: TGCGCCAGCAGTGAGTCGAGTTTCGCGGGAGAGGGGGATACGCAGTATTTT. Residues: CASSESSFAGEGDTQYF.